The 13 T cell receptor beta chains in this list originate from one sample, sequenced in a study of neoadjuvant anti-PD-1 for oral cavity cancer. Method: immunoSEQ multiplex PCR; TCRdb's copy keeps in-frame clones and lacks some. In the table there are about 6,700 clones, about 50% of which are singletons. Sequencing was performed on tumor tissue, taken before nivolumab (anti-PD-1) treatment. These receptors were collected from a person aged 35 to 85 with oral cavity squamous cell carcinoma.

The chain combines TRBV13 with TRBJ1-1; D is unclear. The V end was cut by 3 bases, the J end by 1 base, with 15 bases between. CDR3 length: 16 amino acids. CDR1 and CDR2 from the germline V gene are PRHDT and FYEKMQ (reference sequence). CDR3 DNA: TGTGCCAGCAGCTTGGACCGGGGTTTTGCGAACACTGAAGCTTTCTTT. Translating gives CASSLDRGFANTEAFF.

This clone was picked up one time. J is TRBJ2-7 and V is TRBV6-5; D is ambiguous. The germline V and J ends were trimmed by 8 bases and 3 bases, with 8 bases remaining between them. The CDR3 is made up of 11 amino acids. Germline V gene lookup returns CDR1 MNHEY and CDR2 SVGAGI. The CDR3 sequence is CASAHGYEQYF. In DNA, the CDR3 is TGTGCCAGCGCACACGGCTACGAGCAGTACTTC.

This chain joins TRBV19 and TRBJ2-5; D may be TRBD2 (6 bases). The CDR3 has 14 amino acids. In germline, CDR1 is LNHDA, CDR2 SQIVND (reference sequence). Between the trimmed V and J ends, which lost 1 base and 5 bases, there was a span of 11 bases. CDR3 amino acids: CASSIAGDGETQYF. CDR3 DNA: TGTGCCAGTAGTATAGCGGGAGACGGGGAGACCCAGTACTTC.

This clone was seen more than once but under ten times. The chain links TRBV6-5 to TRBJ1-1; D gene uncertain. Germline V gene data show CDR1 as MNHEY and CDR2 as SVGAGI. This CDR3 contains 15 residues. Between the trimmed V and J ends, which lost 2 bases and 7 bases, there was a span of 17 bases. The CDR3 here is CASSYIPAEAYEAFF. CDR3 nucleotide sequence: TGTGCCAGCAGTTACATCCCCGCCGAAGCGTATGAAGCTTTCTTT.

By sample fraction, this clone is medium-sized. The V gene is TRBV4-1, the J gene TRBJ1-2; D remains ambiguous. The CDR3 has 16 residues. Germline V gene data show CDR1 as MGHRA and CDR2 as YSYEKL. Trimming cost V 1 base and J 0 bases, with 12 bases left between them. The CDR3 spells CASSQVGTATNYGYTF. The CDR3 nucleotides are TGCGCCAGCAGCCAAGTAGGAACCGCAACTAACTATGGCTACACCTTC.

CDR3 sequence (DNA): TGTGCCAGCAGTTTATCGGTGGGGGACCACTCCTACGAGCAGTACTTC. Its translation: CASSLSVGDHSYEQYF. The chain is built from TRBV27 and TRBJ2-7; D is perhaps TRBD1 or TRBD2 (5 bases each). CDR3 length: 16 residues. Deletions cut 0 bases from V and 0 bases from J, with 12 bases between. CDR1 MNHEY and CDR2 SMNVEV come from the germline V gene (reference sequence).

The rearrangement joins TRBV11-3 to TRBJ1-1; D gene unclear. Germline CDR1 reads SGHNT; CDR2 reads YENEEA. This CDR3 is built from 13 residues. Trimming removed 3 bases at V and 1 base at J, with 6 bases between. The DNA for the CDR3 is TGTGCCAGCAGCTTTCCGGGGAACACTGAAGCTTTCTTT. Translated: CASSFPGNTEAFF. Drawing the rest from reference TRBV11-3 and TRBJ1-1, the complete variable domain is EAGVVQSPRYKIIEKKQPVAFWCNPISGHNTLYWYLQNLGQGPELLIRYENEEAVDDSQLPKDRFSAERLKGVDSTLKIQPAELGDSAVYLCASSFPGNTEAFFGQGTRLTVV.

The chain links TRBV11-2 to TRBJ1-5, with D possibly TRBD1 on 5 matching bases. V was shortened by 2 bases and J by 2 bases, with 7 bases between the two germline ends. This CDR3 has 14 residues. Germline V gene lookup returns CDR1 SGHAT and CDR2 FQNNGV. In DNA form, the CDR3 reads TGTGCCAGCAGCTTACAGGGCCGCAATCAGCCCCAGCATTTT. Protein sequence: CASSLQGRNQPQHF.

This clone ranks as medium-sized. The DNA of the CDR3 is TGTGCCAGCAGCCCAGGACAGGGGGTGGAAAAACTGTTTTTT. Translated: CASSPGQGVEKLFF. The chain combines TRBV7-9 with TRBJ1-4, with TRBD1 matching over 10 bases. This CDR3 has 14 amino acids. The V segment lost 5 bases and the J segment 8 bases; nucleotides outside the gene matches: 5. Germline assignment: CDR1 SEHNR and CDR2 FQNEAQ (reference sequence).

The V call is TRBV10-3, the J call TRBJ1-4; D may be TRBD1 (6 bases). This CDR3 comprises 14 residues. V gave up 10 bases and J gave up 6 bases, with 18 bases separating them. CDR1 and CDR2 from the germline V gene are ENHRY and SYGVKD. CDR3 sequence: CATRTAQRDEKLFF. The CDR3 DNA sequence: TGTGCCACCCGGACAGCTCAACGGGATGAAAAACTGTTTTTT.

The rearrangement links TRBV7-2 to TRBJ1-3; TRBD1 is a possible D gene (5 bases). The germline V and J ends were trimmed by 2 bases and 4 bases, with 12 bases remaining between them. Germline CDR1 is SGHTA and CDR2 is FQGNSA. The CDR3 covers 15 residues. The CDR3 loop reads CASSLFGRAGNTIYF. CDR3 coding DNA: TGTGCCAGCAGCTTATTCGGCAGGGCCGGAAACACCATATATTTT.

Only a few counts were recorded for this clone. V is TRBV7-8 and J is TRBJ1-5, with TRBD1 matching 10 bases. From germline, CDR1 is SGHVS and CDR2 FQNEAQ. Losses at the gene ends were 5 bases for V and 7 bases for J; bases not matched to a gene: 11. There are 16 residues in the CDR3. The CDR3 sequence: CASSANRDRGRQPQHF. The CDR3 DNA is TGTGCCAGCAGCGCCAACCGGGACAGGGGTCGGCAGCCCCAGCATTTT.

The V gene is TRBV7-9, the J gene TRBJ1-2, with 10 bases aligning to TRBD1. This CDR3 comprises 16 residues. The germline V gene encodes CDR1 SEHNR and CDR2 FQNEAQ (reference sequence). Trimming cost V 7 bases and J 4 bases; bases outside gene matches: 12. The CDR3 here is CASTPLGQGIPYGYTF. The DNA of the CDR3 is TGTGCCAGCACCCCCCTGGGACAGGGGATTCCCTATGGCTACACCTTC.